The entry that follows covers one TCR beta chain sequence. This CDR3 spans 14 amino acids. Germline lookup yields CDR1 MNHEY and CDR2 SMNVEV (reference sequence). The V end lost 5 bases, the J end lost 1 base, and 12 bases lay between the germline ends. RNA transcripts yielded amplified TCR beta CDR3 regions. First-round RT-PCR of the TCR CDR3 relied on the HTBI primer set. TCRdb passed the multiplex PCR reads through MiXCR, listing each CDR3 protein once. Among over 500,000 distinct CDR3 sequences listed, roughly a sixth were seen once. The source of the sample is a study of T cells in Graves' hyperthyroidism and ophthalmopathy.

The rearrangement uses TRBV27 and TRBJ2-7, with a weak D call TRBD2 (5 bases). This sequence originates from a woman under 30 with Graves' ophthalmopathy. Source material: blood. The CDR3 nucleotides read TGTGCCAGCAGTAGGAGGACCGTATCCTACGAGCAGTACTTC. Amino acid sequence: CASSRRTVSYEQYF.